A selection of T cell receptor beta chains follows, all from one sample in a study of T cells after yellow fever vaccination. TCRdb called the 5' RACE reads again in MiXCR, with one record for every CDR3 protein. Found here are some 350,000 distinct CDR3 sequences, approximately 10% of them singletons; the top ten hold more than 15%. The sequenced sample was PBMCs, obtained on the day of the first yellow fever vaccination. These receptors were taken from a man between 18 and 29 years old who received the YFV17D yellow fever vaccine. CDR3s include the opening cysteine and the closing phenylalanine or tryptophan. Fields, in order: D gene, J gene, V gene, clone size, CDR3 DNA, CDR3 protein. The D gene is left open where the match is weak. A row's size may be missing; if present it is once, few, many or a size class.

>.|TRBJ1-6|TRBV11-2|few
TGTGCCAGCAGCTTAGATCGGACCCAACCCCTCCACTTT
CASSLDRTQPLHF
>TRBD2|TRBJ2-7|TRBV7-2|.
TGTGCCAGCAGCACAAGGGGACTAGCGGCGGGGGAGCAGTACTTC
CASSTRGLAAGEQYF
>TRBD1|TRBJ1-5|TRBV5-1|.
TGCGCCAGCAGCGAGGGGGGACAGGGTGTAGGTCAGCCCCAGCATTTT
CASSEGGQGVGQPQHF
>TRBD1|TRBJ2-6|TRBV4-1|few
TGCGCCAGCAGCGGGGCGACAGGGGGCAGATCTGGGGCCAACGTCCTGACTTTC
CASSGATGGRSGANVLTF
>.|TRBJ1-2|TRBV19|.
TGTGCCAGCACCCCATTCTCCAGCTATGGCTACACCTTC
CASTPFSSYGYTF
>.|TRBJ1-1|TRBV25-1|few
TGTGCCAGCAGTGAAGGGGTTCACACTGAAGCTTTCTTT
CASSEGVHTEAFF
>.|TRBJ1-1|TRBV6-4|.
TGTGCCCCAGAGACGACAGGCGCAACGAGCAGCCTCCCGAGGGGCACTGAAGATTTCTTT
CAPETTGATSSLPRGTEDFF
>.|TRBJ2-3|TRBV7-2|many
TGTGCCAGCAGCTTGGCCCCGGGACATTGGATGTCCGATACGCAGTATTTT
CASSLAPGHWMSDTQYF
>TRBD1|TRBJ2-7|TRBV27|.
TGTGCCAGCAGTCCCATGGTAGGGACAGGTGGTTCCGAGCAGTACTTC
CASSPMVGTGGSEQYF
>.|TRBJ2-7|TRBV4-2|few
TGTGCCAGCAGCGGGGACGCCTACGAGCAGTACTTC
CASSGDAYEQYF
>.|TRBJ1-2|TRBV4-3|.
TGCGCCAGCAGCCAAAGGGAGGGACACAACTATGGCTACACCTTC
CASSQREGHNYGYTF
>.|TRBJ2-5|TRBV7-2|few
TGTGCCAGCAGCTGGGGTTTCAGAGGCAGGGAGACCCAGTACTTC
CASSWGFRGRETQYF
>.|TRBJ2-5|TRBV19|.
TGTGCCAGTAGTATGGGGACGGAGGACCAAGAGACCCAGTACTTC
CASSMGTEDQETQYF
>.|TRBJ2-7|TRBV4-1|few
TGCGCCAGCAGCCCCCATCCTCGGGACGGCTCCTACGAGCAGTACTTC
CASSPHPRDGSYEQYF
>.|TRBJ2-3|TRBV6-2/TRBV6-3|.
TGTGCCAGTCATCGGACAGCGAGCACAGATACGCAGTATTTT
CASHRTASTDTQYF
>.|TRBJ1-6|TRBV9|.
TGTGCCAGCAGCACCTCCACAGGGCTTAATTCACCCCTCCACTTT
CASSTSTGLNSPLHF
>.|TRBJ2-5|TRBV5-1|few
TGCGCCAGCAGCTTGGGGCAGAGGCAAGAGACCCAGTACTTC
CASSLGQRQETQYF
>.|TRBJ2-1|TRBV24-1|many
TGTGCCACCAGTGATCAAGGGGGATACCTTGATGAGCAGTTCTTC
CATSDQGGYLDEQFF
>.|TRBJ1-1|TRBV5-1|few
TGCGCCAGCGGGGCCGGGCTTTGGGACACTGAAGCTTTCTTT
CASGAGLWDTEAFF
>.|TRBJ1-3|TRBV9|.
TGTGCCAGCAGCGTAGGGCGGACCCCTGGCACCATATATTTT
CASSVGRTPGTIYF
>.|TRBJ1-1|TRBV9|.
TGTGCCAGCAGCGTGCTAGGGAGGGAGAACACTGAAGCTTTCTTT
CASSVLGRENTEAFF
>TRBD2|TRBJ2-4|TRBV11-2|few
TGTGCCAGCAGCGACGGGGGGTGGGCCAAAAACATTCAGTACTTC
CASSDGGWAKNIQYF
>.|TRBJ2-5|TRBV4-2|many
TGTGCCAGCAGCCAAGAGACAGGGCGGGGAGAGACCCAGTACTTC
CASSQETGRGETQYF
>TRBD1|TRBJ1-4|TRBV7-6|few
TGTGCCAGCAGCTTAGCCGGGACAGGGGATGAAAAACTGTTTTTT
CASSLAGTGDEKLFF
>TRBD1|TRBJ2-5|TRBV4-3|.
TGCGCCAGCAGCCACAGACAGGGAGTAGAGACCCAGTACTTC
CASSHRQGVETQYF
>.|TRBJ1-3|TRBV18|many
TGTGCCAGCTCACCAACCCGAGGGACTGGAAACACCATATATTTT
CASSPTRGTGNTIYF
>TRBD1|TRBJ1-1|TRBV18|few
TGTGCCAGCTCACCCCGGGACAGGGATTCCACTGAAGCTTTCTTT
CASSPRDRDSTEAFF
>.|TRBJ2-1|TRBV20-1|few
TGCAGTGCTAGAGTGGGCGCTAGCTCCTACAATGAGCAGTTCTTC
CSARVGASSYNEQFF
>TRBD1|TRBJ2-2|TRBV7-2|few
TGTGCCAGCAGCCGACAGGGAACGAACACCGGGGAGCTGTTTTTT
CASSRQGTNTGELFF
>TRBD1|TRBJ2-3|TRBV28|few
TGTGCCAGCAGTCATCAAAGAAGACAGGGACGCACAGGTACGCAGTATTTT
CASSHQRRQGRTGTQYF
>TRBD1|TRBJ2-1|TRBV12-3/TRBV12-4|.
TGTGCCAGCAGAGGGACAGGTTCCTACAATGAGCAGTTCTTC
CASRGTGSYNEQFF
>.|TRBJ1-1|TRBV2|.
TGTGCCAGCAGTGAAGAGTGGGGGGCCGTCACTGAAGCTTTCTTT
CASSEEWGAVTEAFF
>.|TRBJ2-6|TRBV5-1|many
TGCGCCAGCACCTCCGGGGCGGGACCAACCTCTGGGGCCAACGTCCTGACTTTC
CASTSGAGPTSGANVLTF
>.|TRBJ1-3|TRBV7-9|few
TGTGCCAGCAGCTTGCTCAGGGCAGGGAGCTCTGGAAACACCATATATTTT
CASSLLRAGSSGNTIYF
>TRBD2|TRBJ2-3|TRBV7-2|.
TGTGCCAGCAGCTTAGGTATTACTAGCGGGGCCACAGATACGCAGTATTTT
CASSLGITSGATDTQYF
>.|TRBJ2-2|TRBV20-1|.
TGCAGTGCTAGAGATCCAGGAAACACCGGGGAGCTGTTTTTT
CSARDPGNTGELFF
>TRBD1|TRBJ1-6|TRBV6-2/TRBV6-3|few
TGTGCCAGCAGTTACTCGGGACAGGGAAGCTCCTATAATTCACCCCTCCACTTT
CASSYSGQGSSYNSPLHF
>TRBD1|TRBJ1-5|TRBV19|many
TGTGCCAGTAGTGGACAGGGGGCCGGCAATCAGCCCCAGCATTTT
CASSGQGAGNQPQHF
>.|TRBJ2-5|TRBV7-2|few
TGTGCCAGCAGCAGGGGGGGGCTGGAGACCCAGTACTTC
CASSRGGLETQYF
>.|TRBJ1-2|TRBV5-1|.
TGCGCCAGCAGTTCCAGGGAGAACTATGGCTACACCTTC
CASSSRENYGYTF
>.|TRBJ1-3|TRBV12-3/TRBV12-4|few
TGTGCCAGCAGTTTTTCGGGGTCTGGAAACACCATATATTTT
CASSFSGSGNTIYF
>.|TRBJ1-5|TRBV6-5|.
TGTGCCAGCAGTTCATACGGTAAACAGCCCCAGCATTTT
CASSSYGKQPQHF
>.|TRBJ2-3|TRBV24-1|few
TGTGCCACCAGTGATTCAAAAGGGATTAGGACAGATACGCAGTATTTT
CATSDSKGIRTDTQYF
>.|TRBJ2-3|TRBV4-1|few
TGCGCCAGCAGCCAAGTCCCAGATACGCAGTATTTT
CASSQVPDTQYF
>.|TRBJ2-3|TRBV7-2|few
TGTGCCAGCAGCTCCCAGGGGGGGGGGGCCGCAGATACGCAGTATTTT
CASSSQGGGAADTQYF
>TRBD2|TRBJ2-6|TRBV18|.
TGTGCCAGCTCACTGCTAGCGGGGGAATACTCTGGGGCCAACGTCCTGACTTTC
CASSLLAGEYSGANVLTF
>.|TRBJ1-2|TRBV5-5|many
TGTGCCAGCAGCTTGGTGGACAGATATGGCTACACCTTC
CASSLVDRYGYTF
>.|TRBJ1-6|TRBV12-3/TRBV12-4|.
TGTGCCAGCAGTAGGACGCCCCGGGATAATTCACCCCTCCACTTT
CASSRTPRDNSPLHF
>TRBD1|TRBJ2-7|TRBV3-1|.
TGTGCCAGCAGCCAAGAGGGACAGCTGAACGAGCAGTACTTC
CASSQEGQLNEQYF
>.|TRBJ2-2|TRBV4-3|few
TGCGCCAGCAGCCAAGTAAAAGGGGACACCGGGGAGCTGTTTTTT
CASSQVKGDTGELFF
>TRBD2|TRBJ2-1|TRBV7-8|few
TGTGCCAGCAGCCGCCGCGGGACTAGGGGGGTCGGGGGTGAGCAGTTCTTC
CASSRRGTRGVGGEQFF
>TRBD2|TRBJ2-2|TRBV7-2|once
TGTGCCAGCAGTTACAATAGCGGGGGGGCCGGGGAGCTGTTTTTT
CASSYNSGGAGELFF
>TRBD1|TRBJ1-2|TRBV20-1|few
TGCAGTGCTAGAGGGGACAGGGGGCGCAGGGACTATGGCTACACCTTC
CSARGDRGRRDYGYTF
>TRBD1|TRBJ2-5|TRBV9|.
TGTGCCAGCAGCCAGGGGGCCCCAGAGACCCAGTACTTC
CASSQGAPETQYF